These 14 T cell receptor beta chains originate from one sample sequenced in a study of memory CD4+ T cells and cytomegalovirus serostatus. TCRdb keeps only in-frame clones here, not all; method: immunoSEQ multiplex PCR. The table includes 55,000 to 60,000 clones, 80% to 85% detected once. The sort gate was single viable CD3+CD4+CD8-CD45RO+ cells for memory CD4+ T cells. The sequenced sample was memory CD4+ T cells from blood. The origin of the receptors is an adult in good health and CMV-seronegative.

This clone was seen only once. The chain links TRBV7-6 to TRBJ2-1; D gene unclear. CDR1 and CDR2 (germline): SGHVS, FNYEAQ. The CDR3 covers 15 residues. The germline V and J ends were trimmed by 3 bases and 8 bases, with 17 bases remaining between them. This chain's CDR3 is CASSFETPPTDEQFF. The CDR3 DNA follows: TGTGCCAGCAGCTTTGAGACTCCCCCGACGGATGAGCAGTTCTTC.

V and J are TRBV5-6 and TRBJ2-6, with a tentative D call TRBD1 (5 bases). The V end was cut by 3 bases, the J end by 0 bases, with 7 bases between. CDR3 size: 15 residues. Germline V gene lookup returns CDR1 SGHDT and CDR2 YYEEEE. The CDR3 region is CASSWGISGANVLTF. In DNA, the CDR3 is TGTGCCAGCAGCTGGGGCATCTCTGGGGCCAACGTCCTGACTTTC.

This clone was recorded a few times. The sample carries other DNA sequences with the same CDR3. The chain is built from TRBV15 and TRBJ2-4; unclear D gene. V lost 1 base and J lost 4, with 5 bases in between. CDR3 size: 13 residues. Germline-derived CDR1 and CDR2 are LNHNV and YYDKDF (reference sequence). Here the CDR3 DNA reads TGTGCCACCAGCAGAGGAGCAAAAAACATTCAGTACTTC. Its translation: CATSRGAKNIQYF.

This clone was seen more than once but under ten times. The chain recombines TRBV7-2 with TRBJ2-1; possible D gene TRBD2, 5 bases. Trimming cost V 1 base and J 8 bases, with 15 bases left between them. CDR3 length equals 15 residues. Germline-derived CDR1 and CDR2 are SGHTA and FQGNSA. This chain's CDR3 is CASSLGELLRDEQFF. For the CDR3, the DNA is TGTGCCAGCAGCTTAGGAGAGCTTTTGAGGGATGAGCAGTTCTTC.

This chain uses TRBV7-8 with TRBJ1-5, with no clear D. The CDR3 consists of 16 residues. The germline V gene encodes CDR1 SGHVS and CDR2 FQNEAQ. The ends were cut back, 0 bases at V and 3 bases at J, with 12 bases in the middle. For the CDR3, the DNA is TGTGCCAGCAGCTTAGCGGGAGGACGTTCCAATCAGCCCCAGCATTTT. Amino acid sequence: CASSLAGGRSNQPQHF.

This chain joins TRBV7-2 and TRBJ2-1, with 12 bases that match TRBD2. V lost 5 bases to trimming and J lost 7 bases; unmatched junction nucleotides: 12. The CDR3 contains 17 residues. The germline V gene encodes CDR1 SGHTA and CDR2 FQGNSA. The DNA for the CDR3 is TGTGCCAGCAGCCTGGAATCCCGGACTAGCGGGAAAAATGAGCAGTTCTTC. Protein sequence: CASSLESRTSGKNEQFF.

This clone was observed once. The V call is TRBV11-2, the J call TRBJ2-2; 12 bases map to TRBD2. CDR3 length equals 18 residues. Germline V gene sequence: CDR1 SGHAT, CDR2 FQNNGV. The trim removed 5 bases at V and 5 bases at J, leaving 12 bases unmatched. The CDR3 DNA sequence: TGTGCCAGCAGCCTGCGACTAGCGGGAGAGCTTAGGACCGGGGAGCTGTTTTTT. Translating it yields CASSLRLAGELRTGELFF. Supplemented by reference TRBV11-2 and TRBJ2-2, the full variable domain reads EAGVAQSPRYKIIEKRQSVAFWCNPISGHATLYWYQQILGQGPKLLIQFQNNGVVDDSQLPKDRFSAERLKGVDSTLKIQPAKLEDSAVYLCASSLRLAGELRTGELFFGEGSRLTVL.

The genes are TRBV19 and TRBJ1-4; tentatively, D is TRBD1 (6 bases). V shed 10 bases and J shed 8 bases, with 26 bases lying between them. CDR3 length: 16 residues. From germline, CDR1 is LNHDA and CDR2 SQIVND (reference sequence). The CDR3 DNA sequence: TGTGCCACTCGCCCTTCCTCGACCAGGGGAAGGGAAAAACTGTTTTTT. It yields the protein CATRPSSTRGREKLFF.

This chain connects TRBV5-4 to TRBJ2-2; no clear D. The length of the CDR3 is 14 residues. Germline CDR1 and CDR2: SGHNT and YYREEE (reference sequence). V was pared by 4 bases and J by 1 base, with 8 bases between. The chain's CDR3 is CASSPDGNTGELFF. For the CDR3, the DNA is TGTGCCAGCAGCCCGGATGGGAACACCGGGGAGCTGTTTTTT. The entire variable domain, with the rest obtained from reference TRBV5-4 and TRBJ2-2, is as follows: ETGVTQSPTHLIKTRGQQVTLRCSSQSGHNTVSWYQQALGQGPQFIFQYYREEENGRGNFPPRFSGLQFPNYSSELNVNALELDDSALYLCASSPDGNTGELFFGEGSRLTVL.

The rearrangement joins TRBV19 to TRBJ2-1, with 7 nucleotides matching TRBD2. Germline values: CDR1 LNHDA, CDR2 SQIVND (reference sequence). Losses at the gene ends were 4 bases for V and 4 bases for J; bases not matched to a gene: 4. CDR3 length: 14 amino acids. The CDR3: CASSTSGSYNEQFF. In DNA form, the CDR3 reads TGTGCCAGTAGTACTAGCGGTTCATACAATGAGCAGTTCTTC.

The chain employs TRBV13 and TRBJ2-3; D is uncertain. V was shortened by 6 bases and J by 2 bases, with 9 bases between the two germline ends. This CDR3 region has 13 residues. The germline CDR1 and CDR2 sequences are PRHDT and FYEKMQ (reference sequence). The CDR3 DNA is TGTGCCAGCAGAACCCGATACACAGATACGCAGTATTTT. Its translation: CASRTRYTDTQYF.

The chain has TRBV6-5 and TRBJ2-3; TRBD2 is a possible D gene (7 bases). The V end was cut by 0 bases, the J end by 5 bases, with 12 bases between. Germline V gives CDR1 MNHEY, CDR2 SVGAGI. The CDR3 is 15 amino acids. The CDR3 coding sequence is TGTGCCAGCAGTTACTCAGGGGGGGCTCAAGATACGCAGTATTTT. Residues: CASSYSGGAQDTQYF.

The chain combines TRBV10-3 with TRBJ2-7; D is unresolved. V lost 3 bases and J 3 bases, leaving 3 bases between the germline ends. The germline CDR1 and CDR2 sequences are ENHRY and SYGVKD. The CDR3 is 11 amino acids. Here the CDR3 reads CAISDVYEQYF. Here the CDR3 DNA reads TGTGCCATCAGTGATGTCTACGAGCAGTACTTC.

The gene calls are TRBV6-5 and TRBJ1-1, with a possible D match to TRBD1 (5 bases). The CDR3 is 15 amino acids. The V end lost 4 bases, the J end lost 2 bases, and 14 bases lay between the germline ends. Germline lookup yields CDR1 MNHEY and CDR2 SVGAGI. This CDR3 reads CASSSSAGLNTEAFF. The CDR3 coding sequence is TGTGCCAGCAGTTCCAGCGCAGGGCTTAACACTGAAGCTTTCTTT.